This entry concerns a single T cell receptor (beta chain). In the same sample, other DNA sequences code for this CDR3. Germline values: CDR1 MNHEY, CDR2 SMNVEV (reference sequence). The CDR3 consists of 14 residues. V shed 2 bases and J shed 3 bases, with 10 bases lying between them. This sample stems from a study of blood T cell repertoires in COVID-19. Assay: immunoSEQ multiplex PCR; the TCRdb copy retains only in-frame clones and omits some. The table has about 410,000 clones, approximately 91% seen once. Sequenced input: peripheral blood. The origin of this receptor is a middle-aged woman with COVID-19, enrolled during active disease. The chain has TRBV27 and TRBJ1-1; a weak D match, TRBD1 (6 bases). The CDR3 DNA follows: TGTGCCAGCAGTTTAACCAGGGGTGACACTGAAGCTTTCTTT. This gives the protein CASSLTRGDTEAFF.